This T cell receptor (beta chain) was recovered during a study of PD-L1 blockade in urothelial cancer. For the study at large: Blood was tested 3 weeks (second dose) and 6 weeks into treatment. Each blood sample yielded a median of 141,255 T cells.

This clone showed up just a few times. Time point in this sample: peripheral blood 6 weeks after treatment start. Urothelial carcinoma affected the patients, and it was locally advanced or metastatic. Each PCR reaction had synthetic TCR analog templates spiked into it. Measured with immunoSEQ multiplex PCR; TCRdb has only the in-frame clones, and not every one. This sample has tens of thousands of clones, with approximately 80% found just once. The CDR3 is 14 residues long. Germline assignment: CDR1 MGHRA and CDR2 YSYEKL. V dropped 6 bases and J dropped 1; count of bases not matched to a gene: 4. The clonotype comes from a man between 65 and 85 years old with urothelial cancer. V gene TRBV4-1 combines with J gene TRBJ1-1; 8 bases fit TRBD1. Source: PBMCs, taken around atezolizumab (anti-PD-L1) treatment. The DNA for the CDR3 is TGCGCCAGCAGTCGACAGGGGACGAACACTGAAGCTTTCTTT. Amino acid sequence: CASSRQGTNTEAFF.